A selection of T cell receptor beta chains follows, all from one sample in a study of blood T cells in healthy people across ages. TCRdb ran MiXCR on the 5' RACE reads and lists one entry per CDR3 protein. Of 760,000 or so distinct CDR3 sequences in the sample, roughly 25% were seen once. These data also formed part of another study, on T cells of mothers and their children.

Sequenced: blood. The receptors come from a boy aged 5-17 years in good health. The CDR3 runs from the conserved cysteine through the conserved F or W. A D gene is named only where the DNA matches it firmly. Only some rows state a clone size, as once, few, many or a class for expanded clones.

CDR3 protein,CDR3 DNA,D gene,clone size,J gene,V gene
CSGGPGETQYF,TGCAGCGGCGGACCAGGGGAGACCCAGTACTTC,-,-,TRBJ2-5,TRBV29-1
CASSSQSSYGYTF,TGTGCCAGCAGCTCCCAGTCTTCCTATGGCTACACCTTC,-,few,TRBJ1-2,TRBV13
CASSLSYASGGAGEQFF,TGCGCCAGCAGCCTCTCTTACGCTAGCGGGGGGGCTGGGGAGCAGTTCTTC,TRBD2,few,TRBJ2-1,TRBV4-3
CASSSSTETGYDEQYF,TGTGCCAGCAGCTCATCCACCGAGACAGGGTACGACGAGCAGTACTTC,TRBD1,few,TRBJ2-7,TRBV7-9
CSVCTGGTDTQYF,TGCAGCGTTTGTACAGGGGGCACAGATACGCAGTATTTT,TRBD1,few,TRBJ2-3,TRBV29-1
CASSSTTGGNIQYF,TGTGCCAGCAGCTCTACCACGGGGGGTAACATTCAGTACTTC,TRBD2,few,TRBJ2-4,TRBV9
CASSPTGMGTGYGYTF,TGTGCCAGCAGCCCCACCGGGATGGGGACCGGCTATGGCTACACCTTC,-,few,TRBJ1-2,TRBV11-2
CASQRRAAWDSPLHF,TGTGCCAGCCAACGGCGGGCAGCCTGGGATTCACCCCTCCACTTT,-,-,TRBJ1-6,TRBV6-4
CASSLSGNEQFF,TGCGCCAGCAGCTTGAGTGGCAATGAGCAGTTCTTC,-,many,TRBJ2-1,TRBV5-1
CASSLGLASINEQFF,TGTGCCAGCAGCCTAGGACTAGCGAGTATAAATGAGCAGTTCTTC,TRBD2,-,TRBJ2-1,TRBV7-9
CASSQVSGNTIYF,TGTGCCAGCAGCCAAGTTTCTGGAAACACCATATATTTT,-,few,TRBJ1-3,TRBV3-1
CSAPNLAQQSYEQYF,TGCAGTGCACCTAACCTAGCGCAGCAATCCTACGAGCAGTACTTC,-,-,TRBJ2-7,TRBV20-1
CATSREGDSSYEQYF,TGTGCCACCAGCAGAGAGGGAGATAGCTCCTACGAGCAGTACTTC,-,-,TRBJ2-7,TRBV15
CASSFWEEDTEAFF,TGTGCCAGCAGCTTCTGGGAGGAGGACACTGAAGCCTTCTTT,-,-,TRBJ1-1,TRBV7-9
CASSKSGVKETQYF,TGCGCCAGCAGCAAGTCGGGAGTTAAAGAGACCCAGTACTTC,-,few,TRBJ2-5,TRBV5-1
CATTGKGYGYTF,TGTGCCACCACAGGGAAAGGCTATGGCTACACCTTC,-,few,TRBJ1-2,TRBV28
CASSQGGTTNEQFF,TGTGCCAGCAGCCAGGGGGGCACTACCAATGAGCAGTTCTTC,-,-,TRBJ2-1,TRBV6-6
CASSQDGQGGLAGGPDYEQYF,TGCGCCAGCAGCCAAGATGGACAGGGTGGTCTAGCGGGAGGGCCGGACTACGAGCAGTACTTC,TRBD2,few,TRBJ2-7,TRBV4-1
CASSTGLAGLLVF,TGTGCCAGCAGCACGGGACTAGCGGGGTTGCTGGTCTTC,TRBD2,-,TRBJ2-5,TRBV9
CASGSTPGPLNYGYTF,TGTGCCAGCGGGTCGACGCCGGGTCCTTTAAACTATGGCTACACCTTC,-,few,TRBJ1-2,TRBV6-2/TRBV6-3
CASSLTSYNSPLHF,TGTGCCAGCAGTTTAACCAGCTATAATTCACCCCTCCACTTT,-,-,TRBJ1-6,TRBV12-3/TRBV12-4
CASSPLLRSPAWGYTF,TGTGCCAGCAGCCCGTTGCTCCGGAGCCCTGCTTGGGGCTACACCTTC,-,-,TRBJ1-2,TRBV9
CASSLRPAGTQETQYF,TGTGCCAGCAGCTTACGCCCAGCCGGGACTCAAGAGACCCAGTACTTC,-,-,TRBJ2-5,TRBV11-2
CASRGTPNEELFF,TGTGCCAGCAGGGGGACACCGAATGAAGAACTGTTTTTT,-,few,TRBJ1-4,TRBV25-1
CASSSLPGQATKNIQYF,TGTGCCAGCAGTTCGCTCCCGGGACAGGCCACCAAAAACATTCAGTACTTC,TRBD1,few,TRBJ2-4,TRBV6-5
CASSHDPGLADNEQFF,TGTGCCAGCAGCCACGATCCGGGACTAGCGGACAATGAGCAGTTCTTC,TRBD2,few,TRBJ2-1,TRBV7-2
CSAEDRLSYEQYF,TGCAGTGCTGAGGACAGGCTCTCCTACGAGCAGTACTTC,TRBD1,few,TRBJ2-7,TRBV20-1
CASSVDRNSGNTIYF,TGCGCCAGCAGCGTCGACAGGAACTCTGGAAACACCATATATTTT,-,few,TRBJ1-3,TRBV5-1
CASSGEVDQPQHF,TGTGCCAGCAGCGGGGAGGTGGATCAGCCCCAGCATTTT,-,-,TRBJ1-5,TRBV12-3/TRBV12-4
CASSRQGVNGYTF,TGTGCCAGCAGTCGACAGGGGGTGAATGGCTACACCTTC,TRBD1,few,TRBJ1-2,TRBV6-2/TRBV6-3
CASGRGIGETQYF,TGTGCCAGCGGTCGCGGGATCGGGGAGACCCAGTACTTC,-,-,TRBJ2-5,TRBV2
CASSLELRSEQYF,TGCGCCAGCAGCTTGGAACTGAGGTCCGAGCAGTACTTC,-,few,TRBJ2-7,TRBV5-1
CASSFTGYSGNTIYF,TGTGCCAGCAGTTTTACGGGTTACTCTGGAAACACCATATATTTT,-,-,TRBJ1-3,TRBV28
CASSKREGQLQETQYF,TGTGCCAGCAGTAAGCGGGAGGGACAGCTGCAAGAGACCCAGTACTTC,TRBD2,few,TRBJ2-5,TRBV28
CASRIDPGGKSGEQYF,TGTGCCAGCCGGATCGATCCGGGGGGTAAGAGTGGCGAGCAGTACTTC,TRBD2,few,TRBJ2-7,TRBV5-5
CASSPTGSRNQPQHF,TGTGCCAGCAGCCCGACAGGGTCTCGCAATCAGCCCCAGCATTTT,TRBD1,few,TRBJ1-5,TRBV7-9
CASSLRQGGTGELFF,TGTGCCAGCAGTTTACGACAGGGTGGCACCGGGGAGCTGTTTTTT,TRBD1,few,TRBJ2-2,TRBV12-3/TRBV12-4
CASKLTESNQPQHF,TGTGCCAGCAAGCTGACAGAAAGCAATCAGCCCCAGCATTTT,-,-,TRBJ1-5,TRBV6-1
CASSQPGLAALQYF,TGTGCCAGCAGCCAACCGGGACTAGCCGCTTTGCAGTACTTC,TRBD2,-,TRBJ2-5,TRBV4-2
CASSFRIEAQYF,TGTGCCAGCAGCTTTAGAATTGAGGCGCAGTACTTC,-,-,TRBJ2-7,TRBV7-9
CASSSEGGEQYF,TGTGCCAGCAGCTCGGAAGGTGGCGAGCAGTACTTC,-,-,TRBJ2-7,TRBV7-9
CSVEGGASGGNEQFF,TGCAGCGTTGAGGGAGGGGCTAGCGGGGGAAATGAGCAGTTCTTC,TRBD2,few,TRBJ2-1,TRBV29-1
CASSQVSPGNTGELFF,TGCGCCAGCAGCCAAGTGTCGCCTGGGAACACCGGGGAGCTGTTTTTT,-,few,TRBJ2-2,TRBV4-1
CASRGDRRSYEQYF,TGTGCCAGCAGGGGGGACAGGCGGTCCTACGAGCAGTACTTC,TRBD1,-,TRBJ2-7,TRBV6-1
CSARDADYEQYF,TGCAGTGCCAGGGACGCCGACTACGAGCAGTACTTC,-,-,TRBJ2-7,TRBV20-1
CASSLGQVDEKLFF,TGTGCCAGCAGCTTAGGGCAGGTCGATGAAAAACTGTTTTTT,-,-,TRBJ1-4,TRBV7-9